The 19 T cell receptor beta chains below come from one sample, sequenced in a study of blood T cell repertoires in COVID-19. Repertoires were generated with immunoSEQ multiplex PCR, while TCRdb's copy carries only in-frame clones and drops some. The sample shows tens of thousands of clones, roughly 80% of them seen only once. The sequencing sample was made of peripheral blood. Receptor source: a human donor in a cohort sampled during active or convalescent COVID-19.

The chain uses TRBV7-2 and TRBJ2-2; TRBD1 aligns across 9 bases. The CDR3 contains 16 residues. After removal of 5 bases from V and 7 bases from J, the junction contained 11 bases not matched to a gene. Germline V CDR1 and CDR2: SGHTA, FQGNSA. CDR3 sequence reads: CASSIPTGTGIGELFF. For the CDR3, the DNA is TGTGCCAGCAGCATCCCTACCGGGACAGGGATCGGGGAGCTGTTTTTT.

The chain uses TRBV3-1 (or the pseudogene TRBV3-2) and TRBJ2-3; TRBD2 matches at 14 bases. Germline V gene sequence: CDR1 LGHDT, CDR2 YNNKEL (reference sequence). V gave up 1 base and J gave up 2 bases; unmatched junction bases: 2. The CDR3 totals 17 residues. CDR3 nucleotide sequence: TGTGCCAGCAGCCAAGGGACTAGCGGGGGGAACACAGATACGCAGTATTTT. Its translation: CASSQGTSGGNTDTQYF.

This clone has a single count. The chain combines TRBV4-1 with TRBJ2-1, with a tentative D call TRBD1 (6 bases). V lost 0 bases to trimming and J lost 1 base, with 10 bases between them. This CDR3 comprises 16 residues. Germline CDR1 is MGHRA and CDR2 is YSYEKL. CDR3 DNA: TGCGCCAGCAGCCAAGACCAGGGGCTTTCCTACAATGAGCAGTTCTTC. Its translation is CASSQDQGLSYNEQFF.

The CDR3 spells CASSRQGRGDTQYF. The DNA of the CDR3 is TGTGCCAGTTCCCGACAGGGGAGGGGGGATACGCAGTATTTT. This chain links TRBV6-5 with TRBJ2-3, with a tentative D call TRBD1 (8 bases). Between the trimmed V and J ends, which lost 9 bases and 6 bases, there was a span of 19 bases. The V gene's germline CDR1 is MNHEY and CDR2 SVGAGI. This CDR3 region has 14 residues.

This clone has a single count. The CDR3 loop reads CASSQERNGMGEQYF. In DNA, the CDR3 is TGTGCCAGCAGCCAAGAGAGGAACGGGATGGGAGAGCAGTACTTC. The chain recombines TRBV3-1 (or the pseudogene TRBV3-2) with TRBJ2-7; possibly TRBD2 for D (5 bases). Trimming cost V 0 bases and J 7 bases, with 16 bases left between them. The CDR3 has 15 residues. Germline loops: CDR1 LGHDT, CDR2 YNNKEL (reference sequence).

The gene calls are TRBV5-1 and TRBJ2-1, with 8 bases aligning to TRBD1. The CDR3 loop spans 15 amino acids. The J segment lost 6 bases and the V segment lost 0 bases, leaving 5 bases of the junction unmatched. In germline, CDR1 is SGHRS, CDR2 YFSETQ. CDR3: CASSLGQGAINEQFF. CDR3 sequence (DNA): TGCGCCAGCAGCTTGGGGCAGGGGGCTATCAATGAGCAGTTCTTC.

This chain joins TRBV7-2 and TRBJ1-4; possible D gene TRBD1, 5 bases. Trimming removed 4 bases from V and 5 bases from J, with 11 bases in between. The CDR3 is 14 residues long. Looked up from germline, CDR1 is SGHTA and CDR2 is FQGNSA. CDR3 coding DNA: TGTGCCAGCAGCTACCAGACAGTGAATGAAAAACTGTTTTTT. Translation gives CASSYQTVNEKLFF.

The chain is built from TRBV5-1 and TRBJ2-5; 8 bases fit TRBD2. Germline CDR1 is SGHRS and CDR2 is YFSETQ. This CDR3 is built from 14 residues. V trimming: 0 bases; J trimming: 2 bases; junction bases outside the gene matches: 0. The CDR3, as DNA: TGCGCCAGCAGCTTGGGACTAGCGCAAGAGACCCAGTACTTC. The encoded protein is CASSLGLAQETQYF. The whole variable domain, remainder taken from reference TRBV5-1 and TRBJ2-5, is KAGVTQTPRYLIKTRGQQVTLSCSPISGHRSVSWYQQTPGQGLQFLFEYFSETQRNKGNFPGRFSGRQFSNSRSEMNVSTLELGDSALYLCASSLGLAQETQYFGPGTRLLVL.

The rearrangement uses TRBV7-9 and TRBJ1-2, with a tentative D call TRBD1 (5 bases). Trimming took 3 bases from V and 6 from J, leaving 11 bases between them. Germline V gene sequence: CDR1 SEHNR, CDR2 FQNEAQ (reference sequence). This CDR3 has 13 residues. Here the CDR3 reads CASSFQGGNGYTF. CDR3 DNA sequence: TGTGCCAGCAGCTTTCAGGGTGGAAATGGCTACACCTTC.

The chain uses TRBV19 and TRBJ2-7, with TRBD2 matching 10 bases. The CDR3 length is 15 residues. Germline CDR1 and CDR2: LNHDA and SQIVND (reference sequence). V trimming: 5 bases; J trimming: 4 bases; junction bases outside the gene matches: 8. The CDR3 loop is CASSASGGVAYEQYF. DNA for the CDR3: TGTGCCAGTAGTGCGAGCGGGGGGGTCGCATACGAGCAGTACTTC.

This rearrangement joins TRBV6-5 to TRBJ1-1; 7 nucleotides line up with TRBD1. CDR3 length: 14 amino acids. Trimming at V came to 5 bases and at J to 0 bases, leaving 3 bases not matched to a gene. Germline CDR1 MNHEY, CDR2 SVGAGI. CDR3 nucleotides: TGTGCCAGCAGTAGGGACAGCTTGAACACTGAAGCTTTCTTT. This sequence encodes CASSRDSLNTEAFF.

The chain recombines TRBV6-6 with TRBJ1-2; 9 bases agree with TRBD1. Trimming removed 2 bases from V and 6 bases from J; junction bases left unmatched: 7. Germline V gives CDR1 MNHNY, CDR2 SVGAGI (reference sequence). The CDR3 covers 15 residues. The CDR3 is CASSYGTGGENGYTF. The DNA for the CDR3 is TGTGCCAGCAGTTACGGTACAGGGGGCGAGAATGGCTACACCTTC.

The chain combines TRBV6-6 with TRBJ1-2; D perhaps matches TRBD1 (6 bases). Germline values: CDR1 MNHNY, CDR2 SVGAGI (reference sequence). The length of the CDR3 is 13 residues. Trimming took 5 bases from V and 3 from J, leaving 10 bases between them. As DNA, the CDR3 is TGTGCCAGCAGTCAGGACAGCTACTATGGCTACACCTTC. It codes for CASSQDSYYGYTF.

This chain uses TRBV6-5 with TRBJ1-2, with 7 bases matching TRBD1. V lost 4 bases, J lost 2 bases, and 10 bases stayed unmatched. CDR3 size: 16 residues. CDR1 is MNHEY and CDR2 is SVGAGI in the germline V gene. The CDR3 region is CASSSQGTARNYGYTF. In nucleotides, the CDR3 is TGTGCCAGCAGTTCCCAGGGGACAGCCCGCAACTATGGCTACACCTTC.

V gene TRBV20-1 combines with J gene TRBJ1-2; D not resolved. In germline, CDR1 is DFQATT, CDR2 SNEGSKA (reference sequence). Trimming left V 7 bases short and J 8 bases short, with 5 bases between. The CDR3 extends over 8 amino acids. CDR3 DNA sequence: TGCAGTGTTGGCGGCTACACCTTC. Translation: CSVGGYTF.

The V call is TRBV14, the J call TRBJ2-3; 8 positions match TRBD2. CDR1 SGHDN and CDR2 FVKESK come from the germline V gene. This CDR3 has 21 amino acids. Trimming took 0 bases from V and 2 from J; bases not matched to a gene: 19. The DNA of the CDR3 is TGTGCCAGCAGCCAAGAAGTCCTTTTTTTTGGTAGCGGGGCCTACACAGATACGCAGTATTTT. Translation: CASSQEVLFFGSGAYTDTQYF.

V and J are TRBV7-9 and TRBJ1-2, with D maybe TRBD1 (5 bases). The CDR3 is 14 amino acids. Germline V gives CDR1 SEHNR, CDR2 FQNEAQ (reference sequence). V gave up 5 bases and J gave up 8 bases, with 18 bases separating them. CDR3: CASSPALGGEGYTF. CDR3 in DNA: TGTGCCAGCAGCCCTGCTTTGGGGGGAGAAGGCTACACCTTC. The full variable domain, completed using reference TRBV7-9 and TRBJ1-2, is DTGVSQNPRHKITKRGQNVTFRCDPISEHNRLYWYRQTLGQGPEFLTYFQNEAQLEKSRLLSDRFSAERPKGSFSTLEIQRTEQGDSAMYLCASSPALGGEGYTFGSGTRLTVV.

The chain employs TRBV14 and TRBJ2-7; 14 bases agree with TRBD2. The CDR3 sequence is 16 residues long. V lost 2 bases and J lost 7; bases outside the gene matches: 7. Germline-derived CDR1 and CDR2 are SGHDN and FVKESK. The CDR3 loop is CASSQPTSGGADEQYF. CDR3 nucleotides: TGTGCCAGCAGCCAACCGACTAGCGGGGGGGCGGATGAGCAGTACTTC.

The chain employs TRBV30 and TRBJ1-6; the D is unclear. From germline, CDR1 is GTSNPN and CDR2 SVGIG (reference sequence). This CDR3 is 13 amino acids long. CDR3 bases: TGTGCTCTGGCGGGGTCCTATAATTCACCCCTCCACTTT. Its protein is CALAGSYNSPLHF.